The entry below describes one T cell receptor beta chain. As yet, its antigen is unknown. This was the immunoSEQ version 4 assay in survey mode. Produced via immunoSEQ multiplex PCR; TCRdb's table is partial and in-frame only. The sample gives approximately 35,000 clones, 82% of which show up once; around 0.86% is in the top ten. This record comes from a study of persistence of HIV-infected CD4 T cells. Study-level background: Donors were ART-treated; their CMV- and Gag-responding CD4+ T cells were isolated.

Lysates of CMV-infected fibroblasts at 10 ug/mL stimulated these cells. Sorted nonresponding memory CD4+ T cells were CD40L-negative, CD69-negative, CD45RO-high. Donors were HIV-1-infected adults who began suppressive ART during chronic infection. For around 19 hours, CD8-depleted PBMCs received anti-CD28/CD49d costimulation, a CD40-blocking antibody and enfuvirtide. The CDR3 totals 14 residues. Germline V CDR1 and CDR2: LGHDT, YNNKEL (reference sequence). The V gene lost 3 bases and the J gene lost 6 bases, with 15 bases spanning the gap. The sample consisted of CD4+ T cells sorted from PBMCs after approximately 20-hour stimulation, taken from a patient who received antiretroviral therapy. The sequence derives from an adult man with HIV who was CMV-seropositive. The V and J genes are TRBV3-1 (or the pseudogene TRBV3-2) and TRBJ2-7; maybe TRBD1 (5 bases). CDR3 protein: CASSQRTSVGEQYF. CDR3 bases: TGTGCCAGCAGCCAGAGGACATCAGTGGGCGAGCAGTACTTC.